This T cell receptor (beta chain) derives from a study of T cell clonality in common variable immunodeficiency. The sample holds a few counts of this clone. The antigen is unknown. The CDR3 goes on 3 residues after the read ends, and that part is filled in from the germline J gene. Using immunoSEQ multiplex PCR, the repertoire was profiled, and TCRdb retains in-frame clones only, with some absent. The data show tens of thousands of clones, with none appearing a single time. V was shortened by 0 bases and J by 4 bases, with 13 bases between the two germline ends. The CDR3 spans 14 residues. Germline values: CDR1 DFQATT, CDR2 SNEGSKA (reference sequence). Notes on the study in general: TCRbeta clonality was increased in CVID versus healthy controls.

The sample taken for sequencing was peripheral blood mononuclear cells. The V call is TRBV20-1, the J call TRBJ2-7; D may be TRBD1 (6 bases). This sequence originates from a person aged 18 to 75 in good health. The chain's CDR3 is CSARDRDKIYEQYF. Partial CDR3 DNA: TGCAGTGCTAGAGATCGGGACAAGATTTACGAG.